This entry lists 28 T cell receptor beta chains sequenced from one sample in a study of CD8 T cells in Susac syndrome. Random hexamers served to reverse transcribe roughly 0.45 to 1 ug RNA. TCRdb redid the calling of the immunoSEQ multiplex PCR reads with MiXCR, one entry per CDR3 protein. The repertoire has 160,000 or so distinct CDR3 sequences, just over 90% of them found once; the top ten carry approximately 0.082%. Material for sequencing was CD4+ T cells from PBMCs. The receptors here all came from a human donor in good health.

The V gene is TRBV5-6, the J gene TRBJ1-5; 7 bases align to TRBD1. Germline loops: CDR1 SGHDT, CDR2 YYEEEE. With 3 bases clipped from V and 3 bases from J, the junction kept 9 bases outside the gene matches. The CDR3 contains 16 residues. The CDR3, as DNA: TGTGCCAGCAGCTCTCGACAGGGCCGAAACAATCAGCCCCAGCATTTT. It specifies CASSSRQGRNNQPQHF.

The gene calls are TRBV18 and TRBJ2-1; no clear D. The V end was cut by 3 bases, the J end by 9 bases, with 15 bases between. The germline CDR1 and CDR2 sequences are KGHSH and LQKENI. The CDR3 is made up of 14 amino acids. CDR3 in DNA: TGTGCCAGCTCACCCAATCTTGGCTTCGGTGAGCAGTTCTTC. Translated, it gives CASSPNLGFGEQFF. The complete variable domain, with remaining parts taken from reference TRBV18 and TRBJ2-1, reads NAGVMQNPRHLVRRRGQEARLRCSPMKGHSHVYWYRQLPEEGLKFMVYLQKENIIDESGMPKERFSAEFPKEGPSILRIQQVVRGDSAAYFCASSPNLGFGEQFFGPGTRLTVL.

J is TRBJ2-6 and V is TRBV21-1; TRBD1 reflects the table's D call only, with no check against the DNA. TRBV21-1 is a recognized pseudogene. The CDR3 runs to 18 residues. CDR3 sequence: CASSGRQELSSGANVLTF. CDR3 nucleotide sequence: TGTGCCAGCAGCGGCCGACAGGAACTGAGCTCTGGGGCCAACGTCCTGACTTTC.

This rearrangement joins TRBV20-1 to TRBJ1-1; tentatively, D is TRBD1 (6 bases). Germline assignment: CDR1 DFQATT and CDR2 SNEGSKA (reference sequence). This CDR3 comprises 13 residues. V dropped 6 bases and J dropped 3 bases, with 14 bases sitting between them. CDR3 region: CSARGGGDTEAFF. The CDR3 DNA reads as TGCAGTGCCCGGGGGGGCGGGGACACTGAAGCTTTCTTT.

This clonotype was detected only once. The chain has TRBV20-1 and TRBJ2-2; TRBD2 agrees at 8 bases. V lost 3 bases to trimming and J lost 4 bases; unmatched junction nucleotides: 10. The CDR3 runs to 16 residues. Germline lookup yields CDR1 DFQATT and CDR2 SNEGSKA (reference sequence). CDR3 sequence: CSASSGGGLATGELFF. The DNA of the CDR3 is TGCAGTGCTAGTTCCGGGGGGGGACTCGCCACCGGGGAGCTGTTTTTT.

This chain connects TRBV7-2 to TRBJ1-1; D is unclear. The CDR3 is 15 residues long. V gave up 0 bases and J gave up 1 base, with 9 bases separating them. CDR1 and CDR2 (germline): SGHTA, FQGNSA. The CDR3 DNA reads as TGTGCCAGCAGCTTAGCAAGGCAGAAGAACACTGAAGCTTTCTTT. Amino acids: CASSLARQKNTEAFF.

The J gene is TRBJ2-2, the V gene TRBV13; maybe TRBD2 (5 bases). CDR1 is PRHDT, CDR2 FYEKMQ, per germline (reference sequence). V was shortened by 4 bases and J by 16 bases, with 22 bases between the two germline ends. This CDR3 is 14 amino acids long. CDR3 in DNA: TGTGCCAGCAGCTCATCTAGGCTAGCCAAACCTGCGTTTTTT. Residues: CASSSSRLAKPAFF.

The rearrangement links TRBV20-1 to TRBJ2-2, with TRBD1 identical over 9 bases. Germline CDR1 is DFQATT and CDR2 is SNEGSKA (reference sequence). V lost 5 bases, J lost 3 bases, and 4 bases stayed unmatched. The CDR3 has 14 residues. Written as DNA, the CDR3 is TGCAGTGCTCAGGGACAGGGCTACACCGGGGAGCTGTTTTTT. Translating gives CSAQGQGYTGELFF.

The chain has TRBV7-9 and TRBJ2-2; TRBD2 agrees at 7 bases. CDR1 SEHNR and CDR2 FQNEAQ come from the germline V gene (reference sequence). V was pared by 5 bases and J by 4 bases, with 10 bases of the junction left unmatched. The CDR3 loop spans 16 amino acids. In DNA form, the CDR3 reads TGTGCCAGCAGCCGAGAGACTAGCAGTAGCACCGGGGAGCTGTTTTTT. It codes for CASSRETSSSTGELFF. The full variable domain, its missing parts supplied by reference TRBV7-9 and TRBJ2-2, is DTGVSQNPRHKITKRGQNVTFRCDPISEHNRLYWYRQTLGQGPEFLTYFQNEAQLEKSRLLSDRFSAERPKGSFSTLEIQRTEQGDSAMYLCASSRETSSSTGELFFGEGSRLTVL.

The gene calls are TRBV7-2 and TRBJ2-7, with 10 bases matching TRBD1. The CDR3 contains 15 residues. Germline lookup yields CDR1 SGHTA and CDR2 FQGNSA. With 3 bases clipped from V and 4 bases from J, the junction kept 6 bases outside the gene matches. CDR3 sequence: CASSLVGQGIYEQYF. In DNA form, the CDR3 reads TGTGCCAGCAGCTTGGTGGGACAGGGGATTTACGAGCAGTACTTC. The complete variable domain, with remaining parts taken from reference TRBV7-2 and TRBJ2-7, reads GAGVSQSPSNKVTEKGKDVELRCDPISGHTALYWYRQSLGQGLEFLIYFQGNSAPDKSGLPSDRFSAERTGGSVSTLTIQRTQQEDSAVYLCASSLVGQGIYEQYFGPGTRLTVT.

This rearrangement joins TRBV6-5 to TRBJ1-4; 10 bases align to TRBD1. From germline, CDR1 is MNHEY and CDR2 SVGAGI. The CDR3 is 15 residues long. With V trimmed by 6 bases and J by 8 bases, 9 bases remained unmatched. CDR3 amino acids: CASRRGQGVGEKLFF. DNA for the CDR3: TGTGCCAGCAGACGAGGACAGGGGGTTGGGGAAAAACTGTTTTTT.

This chain uses TRBV9 with TRBJ2-2; TRBD2 might be the D (6 bases). The CDR3 spans 16 residues. Trimming took 4 bases from V and 0 from J, leaving 13 bases between them. Germline CDR1 is SGDLS and CDR2 is YYNGEE. The DNA of the CDR3 is TGTGCCAGCAGCTCTCCCGGGGGAGCGAACACCGGGGAGCTGTTTTTT. Its protein is CASSSPGGANTGELFF.

The chain joins TRBV5-1 to TRBJ2-1, with 11 bases that match TRBD2. Losses at the gene ends were 4 bases for V and 7 bases for J; bases not matched to a gene: 10. This CDR3 is built from 16 residues. Germline-derived CDR1 and CDR2 are SGHRS and YFSETQ. In nucleotides, the CDR3 is TGCGCCAGCAGCCGGGCGGGTCTAGCGGGAGGAAATGAGCAGTTCTTC. The encoded protein is CASSRAGLAGGNEQFF.

The V gene is TRBV7-2, the J gene TRBJ1-2, with D possibly being TRBD1 (5 bases). Looked up from germline, CDR1 is SGHTA and CDR2 is FQGNSA. This CDR3 is built from 13 residues. V was shortened by 5 bases and J by 4 bases, with 11 bases between the two germline ends. As DNA, the CDR3 is TGTGCCAGCAGCACTAGACAGATCTATGGCTACACCTTC. Residues: CASSTRQIYGYTF. Filled out from reference TRBV7-2 and TRBJ1-2, the complete variable domain reads GAGVSQSPSNKVTEKGKDVELRCDPISGHTALYWYRQSLGQGLEFLIYFQGNSAPDKSGLPSDRFSAERTGGSVSTLTIQRTQQEDSAVYLCASSTRQIYGYTFGSGTRLTVV.

The chain employs TRBV10-1 and TRBJ2-5, with unresolved D. Between the trimmed V and J ends, which lost 0 bases and 5 bases, there was a span of 4 bases. Looked up from germline, CDR1 is WNHNN and CDR2 is SYGVQD (reference sequence). The CDR3 loop spans 12 amino acids. Here the CDR3 reads CASSESEETQYF. DNA of the CDR3: TGCGCCAGCAGTGAGTCGGAGGAGACCCAGTACTTC.

The chain is built from TRBV11-2 and TRBJ1-2; D is undetermined. Trimming removed 0 bases at V and 1 base at J, with 6 bases between. CDR3 size: 14 residues. Germline values: CDR1 SGHAT, CDR2 FQNNGV. The CDR3 coding sequence is TGTGCCAGCAGCTTAGACCTCAGTAACTATGGCTACACCTTC. This encodes CASSLDLSNYGYTF.

This clonotype was seen a few times. The genes are TRBV5-1 and TRBJ2-5; D is uncertain. The germline CDR1 and CDR2 sequences are SGHRS and YFSETQ. There are 14 residues in the CDR3. The V and J ends lost 4 bases and 2 bases respectively, with 12 bases between them. The CDR3 loop reads CASSQVPRQETQYF. The DNA for the CDR3 is TGCGCCAGCAGCCAAGTCCCACGGCAAGAGACCCAGTACTTC.

The CDR3 region is CASNNRVSYEQYF. The CDR3 nucleotides are TGTGCCAGCAATAACAGGGTCTCCTACGAGCAGTACTTC. The gene calls are TRBV6-6 and TRBJ2-7; D might be TRBD1 (6 bases). Germline V gene sequence: CDR1 MNHNY, CDR2 SVGAGI (reference sequence). Between the trimmed V and J ends, which lost 7 bases and 0 bases, there was a span of 10 bases. The CDR3 is made up of 13 amino acids.

The genes are TRBV11-2 and TRBJ2-5, with a weak D call TRBD1 (6 bases). The length of the CDR3 is 12 residues. Germline loops: CDR1 SGHAT, CDR2 FQNNGV. V lost 5 bases and J lost 5, with 9 bases in between. DNA for the CDR3: TGTGCCAGCAGCCAAACAGGGGAGACCCAGTACTTC. It is translated as CASSQTGETQYF.

The V gene is TRBV2, the J gene TRBJ1-1, with TRBD1 as a possible D gene (6 bases). V lost 7 bases and J lost 2, with 11 bases in between. This CDR3 contains 13 residues. Germline CDR1 and CDR2: SNHLY and FYNNEI. This CDR3 reads CASIPQGNTEAFF. CDR3 DNA: TGTGCCAGCATCCCACAGGGAAACACTGAAGCTTTCTTT.

Written as DNA, the CDR3 is TGTGCCAGCAGCTTACAGGGGACTTTACAAGAGACCCAGTACTTC. This codes for CASSLQGTLQETQYF. This sequence joins TRBV7-9 and TRBJ2-5; D possibly uses TRBD1 or TRBD2 (6 bases each). Trimming took off 2 bases at V and 2 bases at J, with 12 bases between the two ends. This CDR3 comprises 15 residues. From germline, CDR1 is SEHNR and CDR2 FQNEAQ (reference sequence).

The J gene is TRBJ1-6, the V gene TRBV2, with D unresolved. Trimming left V 1 base short and J 5 bases short, with 6 bases between. The V gene's germline CDR1 is SNHLY and CDR2 FYNNEI. CDR3 length: 14 amino acids. As DNA, the CDR3 is TGTGCCAGCAGTGAAGTTCCCAATAATTCACCCCTCCACTTT. Translating gives CASSEVPNNSPLHF.

The chain employs TRBV2 and TRBJ1-1, with 9 bases aligning to TRBD1. Germline CDR1 is SNHLY and CDR2 is FYNNEI. The CDR3 has 13 amino acids. With V trimmed by 6 bases and J by 5 bases, 4 bases remained unmatched. The CDR3 DNA is TGTGCCAGCAGACTGACAGGGGGGACTGAAGCTTTCTTT. As protein: CASRLTGGTEAFF.

Only one count was recorded for this clonotype. The chain employs TRBV5-1 and TRBJ1-2, with 8 bases fitting TRBD1. This CDR3 has 13 residues. V lost 0 bases, J lost 6 bases, and 1 base stayed unmatched. Germline CDR1 is SGHRS and CDR2 is YFSETQ. This CDR3 is CASSLAQGDGYTF. The CDR3 DNA reads TGCGCCAGCAGCTTGGCACAGGGGGATGGCTACACCTTC.

The CDR3 DNA follows: TGCGCCAGCAGCATGGACAGGGCCGATGAGCAGTTCTTC. This gives the protein CASSMDRADEQFF. The rearrangement links TRBV5-1 to TRBJ2-1; 8 bases are shared with TRBD1. From germline, CDR1 is SGHRS and CDR2 YFSETQ. Trimming at V came to 4 bases and at J to 8 bases, leaving 5 bases not matched to a gene. This CDR3 is built from 13 residues.

The V and J genes are TRBV5-1 and TRBJ2-7, with D possibly TRBD1 on 6 matching bases. The CDR3 sequence is 17 residues long. Trimming took off 6 bases at V and 1 base at J, with 23 bases between the two ends. Per germline, CDR1 SGHRS and CDR2 YFSETQ. This CDR3 reads CASKWAPTFRGSYEQYF. The DNA for the CDR3 is TGCGCCAGCAAGTGGGCCCCAACGTTCAGGGGTTCCTACGAGCAGTACTTC.

This clonotype has a handful of counts. The junction does not match germline at one end; this may be a read error. The chain has TRBV29-1 and TRBJ2-2, with a possible D match to TRBD2 (5 bases). From germline, CDR1 is SQVTM and CDR2 ANQGSEA. There are 13 residues in the CDR3. The CDR3 reads CSVLGPNTGELFF. The CDR3 DNA sequence: TGCAGCGTTCTCGGGCCGAACACCGGGGAGCTTTTTTTT.

This clonotype came up once. The V and J genes are TRBV20-1 and TRBJ1-1, with D possibly matching TRBD1 (5 bases). Germline loops: CDR1 DFQATT, CDR2 SNEGSKA (reference sequence). Trimming took 6 bases from V and 1 from J, leaving 9 bases between them. The CDR3 length is 12 residues. This CDR3 is CSAPQGNTEAFF. CDR3 nucleotides: TGCAGTGCACCTCAGGGGAACACTGAAGCTTTCTTT.